The sequence of this TCR beta chain was determined in a study of shared clonotypes between healthy human individuals. CDR3 length: 15 residues. Trimming left V 2 bases short and J 3 bases short, with 13 bases between. The germline V gene encodes CDR1 SGHDT and CDR2 YYEEEE. This table comes from immunoSEQ multiplex PCR, and its TCRdb copy is limited to in-frame clones, with some not included. This table holds 700,000 to 950,000 clones, 90% to 97% found once. CD8 cells regarded as naive lacked CD45RO, were positively chosen for CCR7, and omitted terminally differentiated effector memory CD45RA+ cells. Each sample came from a Caucasian adult donor living in Nashville, Tennessee.

The V gene is TRBV5-6, the J gene TRBJ2-3; D gene ambiguous. Sample: naive CD8+ T cells sorted from blood. The clonotype was recovered from a man aged 25 to 45 in good health. CDR3 sequence: CASSLPGFVTDTQYF. DNA of the CDR3: TGTGCCAGCAGCTTACCAGGTTTTGTGACAGATACGCAGTATTTT.